Ten or more counts support the clone carrying this T cell receptor (beta chain). The data were taken from a study of regulatory T cells in long-lasting Graves disease. The CDR3 is 16 residues long. Germline assignment: CDR1 MNHEY and CDR2 SVGAGI. Trimming stripped 1 base from V and 4 bases from J, with 11 bases between. In building TCR beta libraries, iRepertoire HTBI primers were used together with Arm-PCR of CDR3 regions. As handled by the study authors: From all samples, identification returned some 13 TRBJ and approximately 67 TRBV segments. From the multiplex PCR reads, TCRdb called clonotypes with MiXCR, one entry per CDR3 protein. The V and J calls shown here were made by TCRdb, not taken from the authors' results. The sample carries a few hundred thousand distinct CDR3 sequences, around 22% recorded once. Time point meaning: persistent/refractory GD, antithyroid drugs over 5 years with positive TRAb. With RNA extracted from PBMCs as input, the TCR library was made.

This chain links TRBV6-5 with TRBJ2-6; D is possibly TRBD2 (5 bases). The sample in question was peripheral blood mononuclear cells (PBMCs), obtained when the disease was refractory, from a patient treated with antithyroid drugs. The sequence derives from a female donor with Graves disease. DNA of the CDR3: TGTGCCAGCAGTTACTTCCGAGCGGCCGGGGCCAACGTCCTGACTTTC. Translating it yields CASSYFRAAGANVLTF.